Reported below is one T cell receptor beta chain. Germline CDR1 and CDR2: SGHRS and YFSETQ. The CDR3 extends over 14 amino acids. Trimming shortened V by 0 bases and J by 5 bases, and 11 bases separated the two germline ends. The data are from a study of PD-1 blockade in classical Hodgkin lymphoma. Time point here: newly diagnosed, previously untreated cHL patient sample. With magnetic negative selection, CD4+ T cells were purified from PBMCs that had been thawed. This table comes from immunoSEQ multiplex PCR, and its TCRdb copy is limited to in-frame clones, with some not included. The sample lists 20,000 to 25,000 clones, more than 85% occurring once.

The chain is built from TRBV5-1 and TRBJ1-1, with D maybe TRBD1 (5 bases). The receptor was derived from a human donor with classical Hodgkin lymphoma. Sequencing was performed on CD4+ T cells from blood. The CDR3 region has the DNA TGCGCCAGCAGCTTGGTACAGGACGGAACTGAAGCTTTCTTT. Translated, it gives CASSLVQDGTEAFF. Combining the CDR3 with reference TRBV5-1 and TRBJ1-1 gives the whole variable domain KAGVTQTPRYLIKTRGQQVTLSCSPISGHRSVSWYQQTPGQGLQFLFEYFSETQRNKGNFPGRFSGRQFSNSRSEMNVSTLELGDSALYLCASSLVQDGTEAFFGQGTRLTVV.